The TCR beta chain under discussion was sequenced for a study of a mutant IDH1 vaccine in newly diagnosed glioma (dated by TCRdb to 2020 to 2023). Concerning the study at large: Vaccination started 4-6 weeks after radiotherapy alone, or was given together with temozolomide cycles in the groups whose treatment included chemotherapy. The roughly 32 treated patients were around 62% male and around 38% female, with a mean age of about 38 years. Longitudinal TCRB deep sequencing was performed for roughly 25 treated patients wherever samples were available for exploratory analyses. The week-35 safety follow-up was designated visit V12, and the week-47 end of study was designated visit V13. Peripheral blood samples were drawn at six visits, namely V03 (baseline), V05, V07, V10, V12 and V13. Before enrollment, most patients had been given radiochemotherapy with temozolomide as standard therapy, while the rest had received either radiotherapy alone or temozolomide alone. Results and caveats for the whole study, not just this receptor: The authors stated that sample limitations prevented analyses of patient blood samples from being reproduced. PBMC samples for TCRB deep sequencing were selected based on availability. Vaccine-induced immune responses across multiple MHC alleles were detected in approximately 93% of patients. Pseudoprogression appeared unrelated to alterations in the top peripheral T cell clonotypes detected by TCRB sequencing.

Libraries came from the immunoSEQ multiplex PCR assay. Rearranged TCR beta chain sequences were amplified with the hsTCRB Kit following the manufacturer's protocol. An Illumina MiSeq was used to sequence the TCRB libraries. Turning to the authors' computational methods: The kit vendor's proprietary platform handled demultiplexing, trimming and gene mapping. TCRdb obtained this table from immuneACCESS and retained in-frame rearrangements with V and J assigned. These tables miss some clones; where compared with another copy, unresolved V genes account for less than half of the shortfall, and the remainder is unexplained. D and trimming were read from the DNA, whereas the V and J calls and clone size are those reported in that table. The sample records approximately 37,000 clones, approximately 86% of which are singletons. Approximately 18% of the sample comes from the top ten. The junction carries 9 bases between V and J, which are trimmed by 4 bases and 1 base respectively. The CDR3 sequence holds 13 residues, the cysteine and phenylalanine included. Only CDR3 DNA remains: 39 bases, in frame from the first base. CDR1 and CDR2 are read off the germline V gene as SGHRS and YFSETQ.

In light of the paper, this sample's time point label describes: week 47, end of study. Each vaccine dose was 300 ug of a 20-mer mutant IDH1 peptide in Montanide, given subcutaneously with topical imiquimod. Eight vaccinations were administered to patients in weeks 1, 3, 5, 7, 11, 15, 19 and 23, corresponding to visits V03 through V10. The donors had newly diagnosed IDH1-mutant astrocytomas of WHO grade 3 or 4 that showed loss of nuclear ATRX. The samples were drawn from NOA16, a multicentre, single-arm, open-label phase I trial in Germany that tested a mutant IDH1 peptide vaccine in humans for the first time. Genomic DNA for TCRB sequencing was isolated from EDTA blood with the DNeasy Blood and Tissue Kit. This clone appeared a single time. Its recognized antigen is unknown. There are no base qualities to consult, and no much larger clone falls within one base.

The sequences come from PBMCs, collected from a glioma patient whose treatment included an IDH1 peptide vaccine. The source is a man between 18 and 35 years old with glioma. Some clones in this sample may be carry-over from other donors' samples. The rearrangement joined TRBV5-1 to TRBJ2-7; TRBD1 might be the D gene, on 5 matching bases. The DNA reads as follows: TGCGCCAGCAGCGAGACAGTATCCTACGAGCAGTACTTC. It is translated as CASSETVSYEQYF.